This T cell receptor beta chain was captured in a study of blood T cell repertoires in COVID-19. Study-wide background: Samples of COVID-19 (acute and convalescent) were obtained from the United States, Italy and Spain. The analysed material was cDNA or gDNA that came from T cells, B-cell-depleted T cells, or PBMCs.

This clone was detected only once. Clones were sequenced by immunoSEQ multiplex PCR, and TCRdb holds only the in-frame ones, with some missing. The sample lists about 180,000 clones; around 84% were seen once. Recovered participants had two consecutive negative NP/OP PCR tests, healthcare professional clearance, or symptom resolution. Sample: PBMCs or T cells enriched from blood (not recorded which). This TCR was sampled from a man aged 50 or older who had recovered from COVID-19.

The CDR3 region is CANSTVNTEAFF. CDR3 DNA: TGTGCCAACTCGACAGTGAACACTGAAGCTTTCTTT. The V call is TRBV19, the J call TRBJ1-1; D might be TRBD1 (5 bases). This CDR3 is built from 12 residues. Between the trimmed V and J ends, which lost 10 bases and 0 bases, there was a span of 9 bases. Germline CDR1 LNHDA, CDR2 SQIVND (reference sequence).